The 26 T cell receptor beta chains below all came from one sample that was sequenced in a study of T cell repertoires in cytomegalovirus infection. Each CDR3 protein gets one entry after TCRdb re-called the reads with MiXCR. The sample lists about 230,000 distinct CDR3 sequences, roughly 22% occurring once. Sample: CD8+ T cells from PBMCs. Receptors were obtained from a human donor in good health (CMV status not recorded). Some clones in this sample may be carry-over from other donors' samples.

This clonotype was counted at least ten times. DNA for the CDR3: TGTGCCAGCGCTAGCGGGGGGAACACAGATACGCAGTATTTT. Protein: CASASGGNTDTQYF. The chain couples TRBV28 to TRBJ2-3; 11 nucleotides align to TRBD2. The CDR3 runs 14 residues. CDR1 MDHEN and CDR2 SYDVKM come from the germline V gene. V gave up 8 bases and J gave up 2 bases; unmatched junction bases: 3. The whole variable domain, remainder taken from reference TRBV28 and TRBJ2-3, is DVKVTQSSRYLVKRTGEKVFLECVQDMDHENMFWYRQDPGLGLRLIYFSYDVKMKEKGDIPEGYSVSREKKERFSLILESASTNQTSMYLCASASGGNTDTQYFGPGTRLTVL.

This clonotype was seen a handful of times. This rearrangement joins TRBV5-5 to TRBJ2-1, with 9 bases identical to TRBD2. The germline CDR1 and CDR2 sequences are SGHKS and YYEKEE (reference sequence). Trimming took 1 base from V and 9 from J; bases not matched to a gene: 8. The CDR3 is 15 amino acids. The CDR3 is CASSLSTSGGGEQFF. The CDR3 DNA reads TGTGCCAGCAGCTTGTCGACTAGCGGAGGAGGTGAGCAGTTCTTC. Filled out from reference TRBV5-5 and TRBJ2-1, the complete variable domain reads DAGVTQSPTHLIKTRGQQVTLRCSPISGHKSVSWYQQVLGQGPQFIFQYYEKEERGRGNFPDRFSARQFPNYSSELNVNALLLGDSALYLCASSLSTSGGGEQFFGPGTRLTVL.

There are many counts of this clonotype. The rearrangement links TRBV7-2 to TRBJ2-3; D is uncertain. The germline gives CDR1 SGHTA, CDR2 FQGNSA. CDR3 length: 14 residues. Trimming cost V 2 bases and J 2 bases, with 8 bases left between them. The CDR3: CASSLTPVTDTQYF. The CDR3 DNA is TGTGCCAGCAGCTTAACCCCGGTCACAGATACGCAGTATTTT.

The V call is TRBV27, the J call TRBJ1-5; TRBD1 aligns across 7 bases. CDR3 length: 15 amino acids. CDR1 MNHEY and CDR2 SMNVEV come from the germline V gene (reference sequence). V shed 6 bases and J 0 bases; nucleotides not matched to a gene: 5. Here the CDR3 DNA reads TGTGCCAGCAGCAAGACAGGGTATAGCAATCAGCCCCAGCATTTT. This codes for CASSKTGYSNQPQHF.

The chain recombines TRBV6-6 with TRBJ1-6; TRBD1 might be the D (5 bases). CDR1 is MNHNY and CDR2 is SVGAGI in the germline V gene (reference sequence). V was pared by 0 bases and J by 4 bases, with 10 bases between. The CDR3 length is 16 residues. CDR3: CASSYSTGPYNSPLHF. In DNA form, the CDR3 reads TGTGCCAGCAGTTACTCGACGGGGCCGTATAATTCACCCCTCCACTTT.

This clonotype has only a few counts. The J gene is TRBJ2-1, the V gene TRBV20-1, with TRBD2 matching 8 bases. This CDR3 spans 15 amino acids. The ends lost 5 bases at V and 8 bases at J; junction bases unmatched: 14. CDR1 and CDR2 from the germline V gene are DFQATT and SNEGSKA (reference sequence). Here the CDR3 DNA reads TGCAGTGCTCCGACATCCGGGACTAGTTGGGATGAGCAGTTCTTC. Translating gives CSAPTSGTSWDEQFF.

V usage is TRBV6-9 and J usage is TRBJ2-7, with 7 bases aligning to TRBD1. CDR1 MNHGY and CDR2 SVAAGI come from the germline V gene. V trimming: 2 bases; J trimming: 3 bases; junction bases outside the gene matches: 16. The CDR3 has 18 residues. As DNA, the CDR3 is TGTGCCAGCAGTTATCCGGCTAAAACAGGGGCTTTTAACTACGAGCAGTACTTC. Protein sequence: CASSYPAKTGAFNYEQYF.

This chain joins TRBV12-3 or TRBV12-4 and TRBJ2-1; D gene uncertain. The CDR3 length is 13 residues. Trimming took 1 base from V and 8 from J, leaving 9 bases between them. In DNA, the CDR3 is TGTGCCAGCAGTTTAGATGGTTGGTATGAGCAGTTCTTC. The encoded protein is CASSLDGWYEQFF.

The chain joins TRBV5-1 to TRBJ1-1; possibly TRBD1 for D (6 bases). The CDR3 sequence is 13 residues long. The germline CDR1 and CDR2 sequences are SGHRS and YFSETQ. Trimming removed 4 bases from V and 2 bases from J, with 9 bases in between. The CDR3 nucleotides read TGCGCCAGCAGCGGACAGACCAACACTGAAGCTTTCTTT. It specifies CASSGQTNTEAFF.

The sample holds a few counts of this clonotype. The rearrangement joins TRBV11-2 to TRBJ2-1; D could derive from TRBD1 or TRBD2 (7 bases each). Trimming took off 5 bases at V and 0 bases at J, with 14 bases between the two ends. This CDR3 region has 16 residues. Germline CDR1 reads SGHAT; CDR2 reads FQNNGV. The CDR3 region is CASSPGGAFSYNEQFF. CDR3 DNA sequence: TGTGCCAGCAGCCCAGGGGGGGCTTTCTCCTACAATGAGCAGTTCTTC.

This chain uses TRBV19 with TRBJ1-5; no clear D. The V gene's germline CDR1 is LNHDA and CDR2 SQIVND (reference sequence). This CDR3 contains 16 residues. V was trimmed by 0 bases and J by 2 bases, leaving 11 bases between them. The CDR3 reads CASSIEPIPGNQPQHF. The CDR3 DNA reads as TGTGCCAGTAGTATAGAACCGATACCTGGCAATCAGCCCCAGCATTTT.

Only a few counts were recorded for this clonotype. The CDR3 DNA reads TGCGCCAGCAGCCAGAAGGGGTCTGGGGCCAACGTCCTGACTTTC. Translating it yields CASSQKGSGANVLTF. The chain has TRBV4-1 and TRBJ2-6; D is perhaps TRBD1 (5 bases). The length of the CDR3 is 15 residues. CDR1 is MGHRA, CDR2 YSYEKL, per germline. With 3 bases removed from V and 1 base from J, the gap between germline ends came to 7 bases.

This clonotype was detected only a few times. J is TRBJ2-2 and V is TRBV6-1; D unresolved. Trimming left V 6 bases short and J 11 bases short, with 13 bases between. The CDR3 totals 12 residues. CDR1 and CDR2 from the germline V gene are MNHNS and SASEGT. This CDR3 is CASSSRPVELFF. DNA of the CDR3: TGTGCCAGCAGCAGCCGCCCGGTCGAGCTGTTTTTT.

This clonotype showed up just a few times. The gene calls are TRBV2 and TRBJ1-1; possible D gene TRBD1, 5 bases. There are 13 residues in the CDR3. V lost 6 bases and J 3 bases, leaving 11 bases between the germline ends. The germline gives CDR1 SNHLY, CDR2 FYNNEI. CDR3 bases: TGTGCCAGCAGGGTACCGGGGGACACTGAAGCTTTCTTT. Translation gives CASRVPGDTEAFF.

This clonotype has only one observation. V usage is TRBV28 and J usage is TRBJ1-5, with unresolved D. Germline CDR1 and CDR2: MDHEN and SYDVKM. Trimming took off 5 bases at V and 2 bases at J, with 13 bases between the two ends. This CDR3 region has 15 residues. Here the CDR3 DNA reads TGTGCCAGCAGTGTACCGGAGGAAGGCAATCAGCCCCAGCATTTT. Its translation is CASSVPEEGNQPQHF.

This clonotype has more than one count but fewer than ten. The chain uses TRBV5-1 and TRBJ2-2, with 11 bases aligning to TRBD1. This CDR3 region has 16 residues. Trimming at V came to 4 bases and at J to 5 bases, leaving 7 bases not matched to a gene. CDR1 and CDR2 from the germline V gene are SGHRS and YFSETQ. CDR3 DNA: TGCGCCAGCAGCCTAAACGGACAGGGGGCGACCGGGGAGCTGTTTTTT. Residues: CASSLNGQGATGELFF.

This clonotype appeared many times. The chain joins TRBV7-9 to TRBJ1-2, with D maybe TRBD1 (5 bases). CDR3 size: 13 residues. Germline values: CDR1 SEHNR, CDR2 FQNEAQ (reference sequence). The V and J ends lost 5 bases and 5 bases respectively, with 12 bases between them. The CDR3 loop is CASSPQGFYGYTF. Written as DNA, the CDR3 is TGTGCCAGCAGCCCGCAGGGATTTTATGGCTACACCTTC.

This sequence joins TRBV27 and TRBJ2-3; 9 nucleotides align to TRBD1. CDR3 length: 17 amino acids. With V trimmed by 2 bases and J by 5 bases, 11 bases remained unmatched. CDR1 and CDR2 (germline): MNHEY, SMNVEV (reference sequence). The CDR3 sequence is CASSLGAGTGILDTQYF. The CDR3 nucleotides read TGTGCCAGCAGTTTAGGGGCTGGGACAGGGATTTTAGATACGCAGTATTTT.

CDR3 sequence: CAIRFRGGDEQFF. The CDR3 bases are TGTGCCATCAGATTCAGGGGAGGTGATGAGCAGTTCTTC. This rearrangement joins TRBV10-3 to TRBJ2-1; the D gene could be TRBD1 or TRBD2 (6 bases each). The CDR3 is made up of 13 amino acids. Trimming took off 6 bases at V and 8 bases at J, with 14 bases between the two ends. The germline V gene encodes CDR1 ENHRY and CDR2 SYGVKD.

The chain has TRBV19 and TRBJ1-1; D gene ambiguous. CDR3 length: 15 amino acids. V was shortened by 3 bases and J by 0 bases, with 11 bases between the two germline ends. Germline CDR1 and CDR2: LNHDA and SQIVND (reference sequence). CDR3 sequence reads: CASSIHSGLNTEAFF. As DNA, the CDR3 is TGTGCCAGTAGTATTCATTCGGGATTGAACACTGAAGCTTTCTTT.

This clonotype was seen ten or more times. This chain links TRBV5-6 with TRBJ1-2; 7 bases are shared with TRBD1. The V gene end was trimmed by 2 bases and the J gene end by 3 bases; junction bases not matched to a gene: 13. The CDR3 contains 17 residues. Germline loops: CDR1 SGHDT, CDR2 YYEEEE. The CDR3 protein is CASSFRQGGSFDYGYTF. The CDR3, as DNA: TGTGCCAGCAGCTTTCGACAGGGCGGTTCTTTCGACTATGGCTACACCTTC.

The chain uses TRBV9 and TRBJ2-1; 7 bases match TRBD2. V was clipped by 4 bases and J by 5 bases; unmatched bases: 9. CDR1 and CDR2 (germline): SGDLS, YYNGEE. CDR3 length: 15 amino acids. The CDR3 spells CASSPFRLADNEQFF. In DNA form, the CDR3 reads TGTGCCAGCAGCCCTTTTCGACTAGCCGACAATGAGCAGTTCTTC.

The gene calls are TRBV4-1 and TRBJ1-1, with no clear D. Trimming took 1 base from V and 5 from J, leaving 14 bases between them. This CDR3 has 15 amino acids. Germline V CDR1 and CDR2: MGHRA, YSYEKL. The CDR3 coding sequence is TGCGCCAGCAGCCAAGTAGGTGCTGGCATGACTGAAGCTTTCTTT. It encodes CASSQVGAGMTEAFF.

There are a few counts of this clonotype. The chain recombines TRBV3-1 with TRBJ2-7; D gene uncertain. Germline CDR1 is LGHDT and CDR2 is YNNKEL (reference sequence). This CDR3 spans 14 amino acids. Between the trimmed V and J ends, which lost 0 bases and 4 bases, there was a span of 10 bases. Here the CDR3 reads CASSQDNNVYEQYF. Written as DNA, the CDR3 is TGTGCCAGCAGCCAAGACAACAACGTTTACGAGCAGTACTTC.

V usage is TRBV20-1 and J usage is TRBJ2-5; the D is unclear. The V end was cut by 0 bases, the J end by 4 bases, with 12 bases between. This CDR3 region has 14 residues. Germline CDR1 and CDR2: DFQATT and SNEGSKA (reference sequence). The CDR3 bases are TGCAGTGCTAGAGATTTCGGGTGGGGAGAGACCCAGTACTTC. Its translation: CSARDFGWGETQYF.

This clonotype was found a few times. The rearrangement joins TRBV19 to TRBJ2-1; 7 bases align to TRBD2. Germline V CDR1 and CDR2: LNHDA, SQIVND (reference sequence). V lost 4 bases and J lost 9; bases outside the gene matches: 6. This CDR3 region has 13 residues. Here the CDR3 reads CASSTTSVAEQFF. The CDR3 nucleotides are TGTGCCAGTAGTACTACTAGCGTGGCTGAGCAGTTCTTC.